Listed below are T cell receptor beta chains from one sample, sequenced in a study of blood T cell repertoires in COVID-19. Using immunoSEQ multiplex PCR, the repertoire was profiled, and TCRdb retains in-frame clones only, with some absent. The data show 120,000 or so clones, over 75% seen once. The sample taken for sequencing was peripheral blood. The source of these receptors is a woman aged 55-69 years with acute or convalescent COVID-19. The CDR3 runs from the conserved cysteine through the conserved F or W. Fields, in order: CDR3 protein, CDR3 DNA, D gene, V gene, J gene, clone size, CDR3 length. A D gene is named only where the DNA matches it firmly. For some rows the clone size is stated as once, few or many, or as a class when expanded; others skip it.

CDR3aa: CASSPPTGKSSGANVLTF
CDR3nt: TGTGCCAGCAGCCCCCCGACAGGGAAGAGCTCTGGGGCCAACGTCCTGACTTTC
d_gene: TRBD1
v_gene: TRBV13
j_gene: TRBJ2-6
abundance: once
len: 18

CDR3aa: CASSLADRGLSNEQFF
CDR3nt: TGTGCCAGCAGCTTGGCCGACAGGGGGCTAAGCAATGAGCAGTTCTTC
d_gene: TRBD1
v_gene: TRBV5-4
j_gene: TRBJ2-1
abundance: NA
len: 16

CDR3aa: CASSLAGAVDEKLFF
CDR3nt: TGCGCCAGCAGCTTGGCAGGGGCGGTAGATGAAAAACTGTTTTTT
d_gene: NA
v_gene: TRBV5-1
j_gene: TRBJ1-4
abundance: NA
len: 15

CDR3aa: CASSLDRGNEKLFF
CDR3nt: TGTGCCAGCTCACTGGACAGGGGAAATGAAAAACTGTTTTTT
d_gene: TRBD1
v_gene: TRBV18
j_gene: TRBJ1-4
abundance: NA
len: 14

CDR3aa: CATSGWGPERDNNEQFF
CDR3nt: TGTGCCACCAGTGGTTGGGGCCCGGAGCGGGATAACAATGAGCAGTTCTTC
d_gene: TRBD2
v_gene: TRBV24-1
j_gene: TRBJ2-1
abundance: few
len: 17

CDR3aa: CASSAGAGELFF
CDR3nt: TGTGCCAGCAGCGCGGGGGCCGGGGAGCTGTTTTTT
d_gene: NA
v_gene: TRBV9
j_gene: TRBJ2-2
abundance: NA
len: 12

CDR3aa: CASSVAPGREDGYTF
CDR3nt: TGTGCCAGCAGCGTAGCCCCTGGCAGGGAGGATGGCTACACCTTC
d_gene: NA
v_gene: TRBV9
j_gene: TRBJ1-2
abundance: NA
len: 15

CDR3aa: CASSYMPGQGANEQFF
CDR3nt: TGTGCCAGCAGTTACATGCCGGGACAGGGGGCAAATGAGCAGTTCTTC
d_gene: TRBD1
v_gene: TRBV6-2/TRBV6-3
j_gene: TRBJ2-1
abundance: NA
len: 16

CDR3aa: CASNRGLNYGYTF
CDR3nt: TGTGCCAGCAACCGGGGTCTTAACTATGGCTACACCTTC
d_gene: NA
v_gene: TRBV6-6
j_gene: TRBJ1-2
abundance: NA
len: 13

CDR3aa: CASSRLPGELFF
CDR3nt: TGTGCCAGCAGCCGTCTACCCGGGGAGCTGTTTTTT
d_gene: NA
v_gene: TRBV7-9
j_gene: TRBJ2-2
abundance: NA
len: 12

CDR3aa: CASSMERRKADSNQPQHF
CDR3nt: TGTGCCAGTAGTATGGAGAGGAGAAAGGCAGATAGCAATCAGCCCCAGCATTTT
d_gene: NA
v_gene: TRBV19
j_gene: TRBJ1-5
abundance: NA
len: 18

CDR3aa: CASSPLLEVAGATGNEQFF
CDR3nt: TGTGCCAGCTCACCATTACTGGAAGTAGCGGGAGCTACGGGCAATGAGCAGTTCTTC
d_gene: TRBD2
v_gene: TRBV18
j_gene: TRBJ2-1
abundance: NA
len: 19

CDR3aa: CASSLPSGSSSEQFF
CDR3nt: TGTGCCAGCAGCTTGCCTAGCGGGAGTAGTAGTGAGCAGTTCTTC
d_gene: TRBD2
v_gene: TRBV5-4
j_gene: TRBJ2-1
abundance: NA
len: 15

CDR3aa: CASSLFAPAGSPLHF
CDR3nt: TGTGCCAGCAGCTTATTTGCCCCCGCGGGTTCACCCCTCCACTTT
d_gene: NA
v_gene: TRBV7-2
j_gene: TRBJ1-6
abundance: NA
len: 15

CDR3aa: CAISVLTGELFF
CDR3nt: TGTGCCATCAGTGTCCTTACCGGGGAGCTGTTTTTT
d_gene: NA
v_gene: TRBV10-3
j_gene: TRBJ2-2
abundance: NA
len: 12

CDR3aa: CASSLVTGFSGYTF
CDR3nt: TGTGCCAGCAGCTTAGTTACAGGGTTCTCTGGCTACACCTTC
d_gene: NA
v_gene: TRBV7-8
j_gene: TRBJ1-2
abundance: NA
len: 14

CDR3aa: CASSLGTGGNSPLHF
CDR3nt: TGTGCCAGCAGCTTAGGGACAGGGGGAAATTCACCCCTCCACTTT
d_gene: TRBD1
v_gene: TRBV13
j_gene: TRBJ1-6
abundance: NA
len: 15

CDR3aa: CSQRNPGIQYF
CDR3nt: TGCAGTCAGCGGAACCCTGGCATTCAGTACTTC
d_gene: NA
v_gene: TRBV20-1
j_gene: TRBJ2-4
abundance: NA
len: 11

CDR3aa: CASSQSRGRGDGYTF
CDR3nt: TGTGCCAGCAGCCAAAGTAGGGGCAGGGGGGACGGCTACACCTTC
d_gene: TRBD1
v_gene: TRBV3-1/TRBV3-2
j_gene: TRBJ1-2
abundance: NA
len: 15

CDR3aa: CASSLSHEQYF
CDR3nt: TGTGCCAGCAGTTTGTCTCACGAGCAGTACTTC
d_gene: NA
v_gene: TRBV12-3/TRBV12-4
j_gene: TRBJ2-7
abundance: NA
len: 11

CDR3aa: CASSPTSGSIGELFF
CDR3nt: TGTGCCAGCAGCCCGACTAGCGGGAGCATCGGGGAGCTGTTTTTT
d_gene: TRBD2
v_gene: TRBV9
j_gene: TRBJ2-2
abundance: NA
len: 15

CDR3aa: CASSFGQGGQPQHF
CDR3nt: TGTGCCAGCAGCTTTGGACAGGGCGGTCAGCCCCAGCATTTT
d_gene: TRBD1
v_gene: TRBV7-9
j_gene: TRBJ1-5
abundance: once
len: 14

CDR3aa: CASRDRDDQPQHF
CDR3nt: TGTGCCAGTCGGGACAGGGACGATCAGCCCCAGCATTTT
d_gene: TRBD1
v_gene: TRBV19
j_gene: TRBJ1-5
abundance: once
len: 13

CDR3aa: CSTGGTQGSTDTQYF
CDR3nt: TGCAGCACCGGGGGGACACAAGGTAGCACAGATACGCAGTATTTT
d_gene: NA
v_gene: TRBV29-1
j_gene: TRBJ2-3
abundance: NA
len: 15

CDR3aa: CASNQGLDGQETQYF
CDR3nt: TGTGCCAGCAACCAGGGACTAGATGGCCAAGAGACCCAGTACTTC
d_gene: TRBD2
v_gene: TRBV5-4
j_gene: TRBJ2-5
abundance: NA
len: 15

CDR3aa: CASTKAGFSTDTQYF
CDR3nt: TGTGCCAGTACAAAAGCGGGATTTAGCACAGATACGCAGTATTTT
d_gene: TRBD2
v_gene: TRBV2
j_gene: TRBJ2-3
abundance: NA
len: 15

CDR3aa: CASRPTGYSGNTIYF
CDR3nt: TGTGCCAGCAGACCCACAGGATACTCTGGAAACACCATATATTTT
d_gene: NA
v_gene: TRBV6-5
j_gene: TRBJ1-3
abundance: few
len: 15

CDR3aa: CASSLESGEETQYF
CDR3nt: TGCGCCAGCAGCTTGGAATCCGGAGAAGAGACCCAGTACTTC
d_gene: NA
v_gene: TRBV5-1
j_gene: TRBJ2-5
abundance: NA
len: 14

CDR3aa: CAWSVLETQYF
CDR3nt: TGTGCCTGGAGTGTACTAGAGACCCAGTACTTC
d_gene: NA
v_gene: TRBV30
j_gene: TRBJ2-5
abundance: NA
len: 11